Listed below are T cell receptor beta chains from one sample, sequenced in a study of T cell responses to AZD1222 COVID-19 vaccine. Here immunoSEQ multiplex PCR was the method, and the copy in TCRdb shows in-frame clones only, minus some. The sample contains about 100,000 clones, around nine tenths of which appear only once. The sample consisted of peripheral blood, taken on day 0 of AZD1222 vaccination. The receptors shown here come from an adult in good health. Both conserved end residues are part of each CDR3. D genes are given only for firm matches. Size tells how often a clone was seen (once, few, many) or the class of an expanded clone, and some rows leave it out.

>TRBV4-1|TRBD2|TRBJ2-2|-
TGCGCCAGCAGAAAGACTAGCGGCACCGGGGAGCTGTTTTTT
CASRKTSGTGELFF
>TRBV6-4|-|TRBJ2-3|-
TGTGCCAGCATCACACAGCGTAAAAGAGGAGATACGCAGTATTTT
CASITQRKRGDTQYF
>TRBV27|-|TRBJ2-3|-
TGTGCCAGCAGTTTGGGACGCCCGCCTTATACGCAGTATTTT
CASSLGRPPYTQYF
>TRBV27|TRBD1|TRBJ2-5|-
TGTGCCAGCAGGAGGCTACTTCGGACAGGGGGTAGCCAAGAGACCCAGTACTTC
CASRRLLRTGGSQETQYF
>TRBV2|-|TRBJ1-5|-
TGTGCCAGCAATCAGGGGAACAATCAGCCCCAGCATTTT
CASNQGNNQPQHF
>TRBV11-2|TRBD2|TRBJ2-5|-
TGTGCCAGCAGCTTGGGACTAGCGGGTCAAGAGACCCAGTACTTC
CASSLGLAGQETQYF
>TRBV3-1/TRBV3-2|-|TRBJ1-1|-
TGTGCCAGCAGCCAAGCAGATGGGCTGGAGGCGGACACTGAAGCTTTCTTT
CASSQADGLEADTEAFF
>TRBV6-5|TRBD1|TRBJ1-2|-
TGTGCCAGCACCGAACAGGGGGCGGACTATGGCTACACCTTC
CASTEQGADYGYTF
>TRBV5-1|-|TRBJ2-1|-
TGCGCCAGCAGCTTGCACAGCCGGGTGAGCAATGAGCAGTTCTTC
CASSLHSRVSNEQFF
>TRBV6-5|-|TRBJ2-1|-
TGTGCCAGCAGGCTTTTTCCGGGACTCCTCAATGAGCAGTTCTTC
CASRLFPGLLNEQFF
>TRBV3-1/TRBV3-2|TRBD1|TRBJ1-1|once
TGTGCCAGCAGCCTCCGACAGGGAGCGAACACTGAAGCTTTCTTT
CASSLRQGANTEAFF
>TRBV3-1/TRBV3-2|TRBD1|TRBJ1-2|-
TGTGCCAGCAGCCAAGAGGGGTACAGGGGTGGCTACACCTTC
CASSQEGYRGGYTF
>TRBV20-1|-|TRBJ1-1|once
TGCAGTGCTAGAGAACTCACTGAAGCTTTCTTT
CSARELTEAFF
>TRBV18|TRBD1|TRBJ1-2|-
TGTGCCAGCTCACCGGTAGTAAAGTCTGGGACAGGGCACGGCTACACCTTC
CASSPVVKSGTGHGYTF
>TRBV10-3|-|TRBJ1-1|-
TGTGCCATCAGGGGGAACACTGAAGCTTTCTTT
CAIRGNTEAFF
>TRBV6-5|-|TRBJ2-7|-
TGTGCCAGCAGTTCTATATACGAGCAGTACTTC
CASSSIYEQYF
>TRBV15|TRBD1|TRBJ1-5|once
TGTGCCACCAGCAGACAGGGGGCTGGTCAGCCCCAGCATTTT
CATSRQGAGQPQHF
>TRBV11-1|-|TRBJ1-1|-
TGTGCCAGCAGCTTAGAGGGGGACACTGAAGCTTTCTTT
CASSLEGDTEAFF
>TRBV18|TRBD1|TRBJ1-2|-
TGTGCCAGCTCAAGGGACAGGGGTGGCTACACCTTC
CASSRDRGGYTF
>TRBV7-2|TRBD2|TRBJ2-1|-
TGTGCCAGCAGTTCCCTAGCGGGAGCTTCCTACAATGAGCAGTTCTTC
CASSSLAGASYNEQFF
>TRBV3-1/TRBV3-2|-|TRBJ2-5|-
TGTGCCAGCAGCCAAAAACGGGACACTAGACAAGAGACCCAGTACTTC
CASSQKRDTRQETQYF
>TRBV4-3|-|TRBJ1-1|-
TGCGCCAGCAGCCAAGGGGGGGTGAACACTGAAGCTTTCTTT
CASSQGGVNTEAFF
>TRBV2|-|TRBJ1-2|-
TGTGCCAGCAGCGTTGAAGGGGCCAACTATGGCTACACCTTC
CASSVEGANYGYTF
>TRBV7-3|TRBD1|TRBJ1-6|-
TGTGCCAGCAGCTTAACTTATCGGGGACAGGGTAATTCACCCCTCCACTTT
CASSLTYRGQGNSPLHF
>TRBV6-6|TRBD1|TRBJ1-4|-
TGTGCCAGCAGTCGCGCCGGGACAGTGGGTAACCGTAATGAAAAACTGTTTTTT
CASSRAGTVGNRNEKLFF
>TRBV12-5|-|TRBJ2-3|-
TGTGCTAGTGGGTGGGCCTTCGCAGATACGCAGTATTTT
CASGWAFADTQYF
>TRBV7-8|TRBD2|TRBJ2-7|-
TGTGCCAGCAGACGAAATCCGGGACTAGCTTCCTACGAGCAGTACTTC
CASRRNPGLASYEQYF
>TRBV2|-|TRBJ1-3|-
TGTGCCAGCAGTTTTATTGGGAGCTCTGGAAACACCATATATTTT
CASSFIGSSGNTIYF
>TRBV30|-|TRBJ1-1|-
TGTGCCTGGAGTGGAGGGGGGGGAGCTTTCTTT
CAWSGGGGAFF
>TRBV11-3|-|TRBJ2-2|-
TGTGCCAGCAGCTCCTTGGGAGGGGGGAACACCGGGGAGCTGTTTTTT
CASSSLGGGNTGELFF
>TRBV10-3|TRBD1|TRBJ2-7|-
TGTGCCATCAGTGACCCGGGACAGGGGGCCTACGAGCAGTACTTC
CAISDPGQGAYEQYF
>TRBV11-2|TRBD1|TRBJ1-1|-
TGTGCCAGCAGCTTAGGGGGGACAGGGGGACGAGCTTTCTTT
CASSLGGTGGRAFF
>TRBV3-1/TRBV3-2|TRBD1|TRBJ2-7|-
TGTGCCAGCAGCCTAAACCCAGGGGGCGCGGGATACGAGCAGTACTTC
CASSLNPGGAGYEQYF
>TRBV19|TRBD2|TRBJ2-7|-
TGTGCCAGCCAGAGGACTAGCGGGAGGCCGACGGGAGAGCAGTACTTC
CASQRTSGRPTGEQYF
>TRBV6-1|TRBD1|TRBJ2-3|-
TGTGCCAGCAGTGATGAGGGACAGACTAACACAGATACGCAGTATTTT
CASSDEGQTNTDTQYF
>TRBV10-3|-|TRBJ2-7|-
TGTGCCATCAGGGCGCAGGGTGGAACCTACGAGCAGTACTTC
CAIRAQGGTYEQYF
>TRBV10-2|TRBD2|TRBJ2-5|-
TGCGCCAGCAGACGGGGGGGCATTGGAGTAACCCAAAAGACCCAGTACTTC
CASRRGGIGVTQKTQYF
>TRBV5-6|TRBD2|TRBJ2-7|-
TGTGCCAGCAGCCTACCGGGACTAGCGACCCACGAGCAGTACTTC
CASSLPGLATHEQYF
>TRBV5-1|-|TRBJ1-3|few
TGCGCCAGCAGCACGGGGGGCCTAGCGGGAAACACCATATATTTT
CASSTGGLAGNTIYF
>TRBV7-9|-|TRBJ1-1|-
TGTGCCAGCAGCCCTACAGGGTTCACTGAAGCTTTCTTT
CASSPTGFTEAFF
>TRBV2|-|TRBJ2-4|-
TGTGCCAGCAGCGGAAACGGGGGGCCACTAGCCAAAAACATTCAGTACTTC
CASSGNGGPLAKNIQYF
>TRBV7-6|-|TRBJ2-1|-
TGTGCCAGCAGCTTGATGTCCCCGGGTGAGCAGTTCTTC
CASSLMSPGEQFF
>TRBV25-1|-|TRBJ1-1|-
TGTGCCAGCAGTGCTTCAGGGGTAGTAGTTCTCTTT
CASSASGVVVLF
>TRBV28|-|TRBJ1-6|-
TGTGCCAGCGGCCGCAGCGGCAGGCACGATAATTCACCCCTCCACTTT
CASGRSGRHDNSPLHF
>TRBV30|-|TRBJ1-1|few
TGTGCCTGGAGTGTAACAGGGTGGGCGTTGACTTTCTTT
CAWSVTGWALTFF
>TRBV7-9|-|TRBJ2-7|-
TGTGCCAGCAGCTTAGGGGCCCTGGGGAGGGAGCAGTACTTC
CASSLGALGREQYF